What follows are 27 T cell receptor beta chains derived from one specimen sequenced in a study of radiation and T cells in renal cell carcinoma. The data were produced by immunoSEQ multiplex PCR, yet TCRdb's version contains in-frame clones alone and is incomplete. The sample includes under 20,000 clones, roughly two thirds of them seen just once. The treatment is: 15 Gy SBRT to primary tumor, nephrectomy 4 weeks later. This sample comprised tumor tissue, obtained from a patient whose treatment included radiotherapy and nephrectomy. The source of these receptors is a woman in her 70s with renal cell carcinoma.

This clone has only a few counts. J is TRBJ1-5 and V is TRBV25-1; 7 positions agree with TRBD1. The CDR3 has 15 residues. From germline, CDR1 is MGHDK and CDR2 SYGVNS. Trimming at V came to 4 bases and at J to 6 bases, leaving 9 bases not matched to a gene. The chain's CDR3 is CASSARDSHFQPQHF. Written as DNA, the CDR3 is TGTGCCAGCAGTGCCCGGGACAGTCACTTTCAGCCCCAGCATTTT.

Only a few counts were recorded for this clone. The CDR3 sequence is CASSLVQGDETQYF. In DNA form, the CDR3 reads TGTGCCAGCAGCTTAGTCCAGGGGGATGAGACCCAGTACTTC. J is TRBJ2-5 and V is TRBV7-6, with 7 bases that match TRBD1. The length of the CDR3 is 14 residues. The germline CDR1 and CDR2 sequences are SGHVS and FNYEAQ. Trimming at V came to 1 base and at J to 5 bases, leaving 4 bases not matched to a gene.

J is TRBJ1-2 and V is TRBV29-1; maybe TRBD1 (6 bases). Germline-derived CDR1 and CDR2 are SQVTM and ANQGSEA. This CDR3 is 14 amino acids long. V lost 4 bases and J 2 bases, leaving 14 bases between the germline ends. The CDR3 spells CSVGRRGGNYGYTF. CDR3 in DNA: TGCAGCGTTGGAAGAAGGGGGGGAAACTATGGCTACACCTTC.

The chain has TRBV27 and TRBJ1-6; 9 nucleotides line up with TRBD1. The CDR3 totals 15 residues. V dropped 2 bases and J dropped 10; count of bases not matched to a gene: 6. Germline CDR1 MNHEY, CDR2 SMNVEV (reference sequence). The CDR3 protein is CASSLGQGYRSPLHF. DNA for the CDR3: TGTGCCAGCAGTTTAGGACAGGGGTATCGGTCACCCCTCCACTTT.

This rearrangement joins TRBV4-2 to TRBJ2-1; no reliable D call. Germline lookup yields CDR1 LGHNA and CDR2 YNFKEQ. This CDR3 spans 13 amino acids. V was clipped by 7 bases and J by 7 bases, with 14 bases between them. The CDR3 here is CASTPGGINEQFF. In DNA form, the CDR3 reads TGTGCCAGCACCCCGGGCGGAATTAATGAGCAGTTCTTC.

J is TRBJ2-3 and V is TRBV7-3; TRBD1 matches 8 bases. Germline-derived CDR1 and CDR2 are SGHTA and FQGTGA. Germline trimming cut 3 bases from V and 7 bases from J; bases unmatched to any gene: 3. CDR3 size: 13 residues. Here the CDR3 DNA reads TGTGCCAGCAGCTTTCAGGGGGCATATACGCAGTATTTT. It encodes CASSFQGAYTQYF.

The V call is TRBV19, the J call TRBJ2-6, with 12 bases that match TRBD1. The CDR3 sequence is 19 residues long. V lost 5 bases and J lost 2; bases outside the gene matches: 10. The germline gives CDR1 LNHDA, CDR2 SQIVND (reference sequence). The CDR3 loop reads CASSLRRDRGLPGANVLTF. CDR3 nucleotide sequence: TGTGCCAGTAGTCTCCGCCGGGACAGGGGGCTCCCTGGGGCCAACGTCCTGACTTTC.

This clone occurred once. The chain combines TRBV19 with TRBJ1-2; no firm D call. This CDR3 comprises 13 residues. Trimming removed 6 bases at V and 7 bases at J, with 15 bases between. Germline V CDR1 and CDR2: LNHDA, SQIVND (reference sequence). The CDR3 reads CASRPQRAFGYTF. As DNA, the CDR3 is TGTGCCAGTAGACCACAGCGGGCCTTTGGCTACACCTTC.

V and J are TRBV7-2 and TRBJ2-5, with D unresolved. This CDR3 comprises 14 residues. CDR1 is SGHTA and CDR2 is FQGNSA in the germline V gene. The V end lost 2 bases, the J end lost 4 bases, and 11 bases lay between the germline ends. The CDR3 DNA reads TGTGCCAGCAGCTTAAGTTACCCACGAGAGACCCAGTACTTC. Translating gives CASSLSYPRETQYF.

This clone has more than one count but fewer than ten. This chain connects TRBV15 to TRBJ2-3, with TRBD2 matching over 8 bases. CDR1 and CDR2 from the germline V gene are LNHNV and YYDKDF (reference sequence). CDR3 length equals 15 residues. The J segment lost 0 bases and the V segment lost 4 bases, leaving 3 bases of the junction unmatched. CDR3 nucleotides: TGTGCCACCAGCACCGGGGGGGCTAGCACAGATACGCAGTATTTT. It yields the protein CATSTGGASTDTQYF.

This clone was seen a few times. The CDR3 here is CASSSTGPGVWADTQYF. As DNA, the CDR3 is TGTGCCAGCAGCTCGACCGGCCCCGGGGTTTGGGCAGATACGCAGTATTTT. This chain connects TRBV13 to TRBJ2-3; tentative D call: TRBD2 (5 bases). Trimming pared 4 bases from V and 4 bases from J, leaving 21 bases between. The CDR3 is made up of 17 amino acids. Germline lookup yields CDR1 PRHDT and CDR2 FYEKMQ (reference sequence).

The V gene is TRBV6-1, the J gene TRBJ2-2; D call uncertain. Germline CDR1 MNHNS, CDR2 SASEGT. Trimming pared 6 bases from V and 8 bases from J, leaving 7 bases between. The CDR3 covers 11 residues. Here the CDR3 DNA reads TGTGCCAGCAGCGACGGGGGGGAGCTGTTTTTT. Its protein is CASSDGGELFF.

This clone ranks as medium-sized. The V call is TRBV27, the J call TRBJ1-6; D possibly corresponds to TRBD1 (6 bases). Germline V gene sequence: CDR1 MNHEY, CDR2 SMNVEV (reference sequence). V gave up 2 bases and J gave up 6 bases, with 11 bases separating them. This CDR3 has 15 amino acids. The CDR3 nucleotides are TGTGCCAGCAGTTTAAGGGGACACCTTAATTCACCCCTCCACTTT. Encoded protein: CASSLRGHLNSPLHF.

The chain carries TRBV29-1 and TRBJ2-3; D ambiguous. This CDR3 spans 11 amino acids. Germline CDR1 is SQVTM and CDR2 is ANQGSEA. With 1 base removed from V and 3 bases from J, the gap between germline ends came to 2 bases. CDR3 protein: CSVEGTDTQYF. The CDR3 region has the DNA TGCAGCGTTGAAGGAACAGATACGCAGTATTTT.

The rearrangement links TRBV2 to TRBJ2-1; 9 bases fit TRBD1. CDR1 and CDR2 from the germline V gene are SNHLY and FYNNEI. This CDR3 is built from 16 residues. Trimming cost V 1 base and J 4 bases; bases outside gene matches: 5. CDR3 residues: CASSEDRGRGYNEQFF. CDR3 sequence (DNA): TGTGCCAGCAGTGAAGACAGGGGGCGGGGGTACAATGAGCAGTTCTTC.

The chain has TRBV9 and TRBJ2-1; no firm D call. From germline, CDR1 is SGDLS and CDR2 YYNGEE. The V gene lost 0 bases and the J gene lost 9 bases, with 10 bases spanning the gap. This CDR3 has 13 amino acids. The DNA for the CDR3 is TGTGCCAGCAGCGTAGCTGGTTTGGGTGAGCAGTTCTTC. It translates to CASSVAGLGEQFF.

This clone was detected only a few times. CDR3 bases: TGTGCCAGCAGTTTGACGGGGGCTTCGAATTCACCCCTCCACTTT. Translating gives CASSLTGASNSPLHF. This chain joins TRBV28 and TRBJ1-6; perhaps TRBD1 as D (6 bases). In germline, CDR1 is MDHEN, CDR2 SYDVKM. This CDR3 is 15 amino acids long. The V gene lost 3 bases and the J gene lost 7 bases, with 13 bases spanning the gap.

The sample holds a few counts of this clone. The chain combines TRBV28 with TRBJ1-2; 7 positions agree with TRBD1. The V gene's germline CDR1 is MDHEN and CDR2 SYDVKM. V lost 4 bases to trimming and J lost 8 bases; unmatched junction nucleotides: 7. CDR3 length: 13 residues. CDR3 sequence (DNA): TGTGCCAGCAGTTCCTCACAGGGGAGGGGCTACACCTTC. Translating gives CASSSSQGRGYTF.

This clone was detected a few times. V gene TRBV7-2 combines with J gene TRBJ2-5; tentatively, D is TRBD2 (5 bases). Germline CDR1 and CDR2: SGHTA and FQGNSA. Between the trimmed V and J ends, which lost 1 base and 7 bases, there was a span of 13 bases. This CDR3 spans 14 amino acids. Here the CDR3 DNA reads TGTGCCAGCAGCTTAGACGGCTCCGCGGGGACCCAGTACTTC. Encoded protein: CASSLDGSAGTQYF.

The V and J genes are TRBV27 and TRBJ2-7; a possible D gene is TRBD1 (6 bases). Germline V CDR1 and CDR2: MNHEY, SMNVEV (reference sequence). V lost 0 bases to trimming and J lost 3 bases, with 9 bases between them. This CDR3 has 14 residues. For the CDR3, the DNA is TGTGCCAGCAGTTTATCACCACAGGGCTACGAGCAGTACTTC. Its translation: CASSLSPQGYEQYF.

This chain uses TRBV19 with TRBJ1-6; 8 nucleotides align to TRBD1. V lost 6 bases and J lost 5; bases outside the gene matches: 6. There are 15 residues in the CDR3. Germline V gene sequence: CDR1 LNHDA, CDR2 SQIVND (reference sequence). The chain's CDR3 is CASRTTGGNNSPLHF. In DNA, the CDR3 is TGTGCCAGTAGGACTACAGGGGGGAATAATTCACCCCTCCACTTT.

This chain uses TRBV27 with TRBJ2-7; 10 nucleotides match TRBD2. With V trimmed by 6 bases and J by 3 bases, 5 bases remained unmatched. The CDR3 is 14 residues long. Germline CDR1 MNHEY, CDR2 SMNVEV (reference sequence). The CDR3 loop reads CASSRTSGFYEQYF. Written as DNA, the CDR3 is TGTGCCAGCAGCCGGACTAGCGGATTCTACGAGCAGTACTTC.

This clone was seen just once. The chain couples TRBV7-8 to TRBJ2-5, with D possibly being TRBD1 or TRBD2 (5 bases each). The V end lost 6 bases, the J end lost 7 bases, and 18 bases lay between the germline ends. Germline V gene sequence: CDR1 SGHVS, CDR2 FQNEAQ. This CDR3 has 14 residues. CDR3 sequence reads: CASSPGAELGTQYF. CDR3 nucleotide sequence: TGTGCCAGCAGTCCCGGGGCAGAGTTAGGGACCCAGTACTTC.

The chain links TRBV5-1 to TRBJ2-5, with TRBD1 matching over 7 bases. Looked up from germline, CDR1 is SGHRS and CDR2 is YFSETQ. The CDR3 is 17 amino acids. The ends lost 0 bases at V and 1 base at J; junction bases unmatched: 9. The CDR3 is CASSLAFTGVVQETQYF. The CDR3 nucleotides read TGCGCCAGCAGCTTGGCCTTCACAGGGGTAGTCCAAGAGACCCAGTACTTC.

This chain uses TRBV25-1 with TRBJ1-1; a possible D gene is TRBD1 (5 bases). This CDR3 spans 13 amino acids. The germline V and J ends were trimmed by 1 base and 5 bases, with 8 bases remaining between them. Germline CDR1 is MGHDK and CDR2 is SYGVNS. The CDR3, as DNA: TGTGCCAGCAGTGAATCGGGGCGGACTGAAGCTTTCTTT. Its translation is CASSESGRTEAFF.

The gene calls are TRBV11-2 and TRBJ2-3, with 11 positions matching TRBD2. The germline V gene has CDR1 SGHAT and CDR2 FQNNGV. Unmatched junction bases numbered 7, after V lost 6 bases and J lost 2 bases. The CDR3 is made up of 16 amino acids. CDR3 region: CASRSGLAGPTDTQYF. The CDR3 DNA is TGTGCCAGCAGATCCGGACTAGCGGGCCCCACAGATACGCAGTATTTT.

CDR3 in DNA: TGTGCCTGGCGAACAGGACCCACTGAAGCTTTCTTT. It yields the protein CAWRTGPTEAFF. The chain has TRBV30 and TRBJ1-1; perhaps TRBD1 as D (5 bases). Germline CDR1 GTSNPN, CDR2 SVGIG (reference sequence). The ends were cut back, 5 bases at V and 4 bases at J, with 11 bases in the middle. The CDR3 runs to 12 residues.